This note documents a single TCR beta chain sequence. Its specificity is unknown. Treatment indicated: approximately nine-day PBMC culture with coronavirus spike peptide pools or control peptides (ViraFEST assay). Following expansion of antigen-specific T cells with peptide pools, ViraFEST then sequenced TCRs. This record belongs to a study of vaccination and CD4 T cells after COVID-19. For the study at large: Each enrolled participant received a two-dose regimen of either BNT162b2 or mRNA-1273 vaccine. Samples after vaccination came a median roughly 74 days past dose two, ranging 14 to 241.

Cultured CD4+ T cell DNA was sequenced using the Oncomine TCR Beta short-read assay. TCRdb called the PCR reads again in MiXCR, with one record for every CDR3 protein. The sample contains 15,000 to 20,000 distinct CDR3 sequences, about 52% of which appear only once. Germline V gives CDR1 SGHRS, CDR2 YFSETQ. The CDR3 consists of 14 residues. Trimming took off 4 bases at V and 5 bases at J, with 15 bases between the two ends. The V gene is TRBV5-1, the J gene TRBJ1-1, with D maybe TRBD1 (6 bases). The sample was CD4+ T cells from blood, cultured in vitro. This TCR came from a human donor who had recovered from COVID-19. CDR3: CASSLEGVGTEAFF. CDR3 bases: TGCGCCAGCAGCCTGGAGGGGGTCGGGACTGAAGCTTTCTTT.